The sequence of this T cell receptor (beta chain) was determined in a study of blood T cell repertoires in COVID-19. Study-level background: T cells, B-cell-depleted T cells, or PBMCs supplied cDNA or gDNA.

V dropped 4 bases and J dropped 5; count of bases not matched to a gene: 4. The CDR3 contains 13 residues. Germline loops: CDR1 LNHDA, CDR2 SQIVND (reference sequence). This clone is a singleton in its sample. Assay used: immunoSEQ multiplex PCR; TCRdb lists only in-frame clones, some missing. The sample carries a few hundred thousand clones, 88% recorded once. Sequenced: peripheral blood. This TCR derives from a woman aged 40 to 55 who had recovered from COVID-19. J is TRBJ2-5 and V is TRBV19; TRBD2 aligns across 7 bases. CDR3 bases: TGTGCCAGTAGTAGGGAGGGCTGGGAGACCCAGTACTTC. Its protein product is CASSREGWETQYF.